This T cell receptor (beta chain) came from a study of early T cells in non-severe SARS-CoV-2 infection. Individual cDNA molecules each received unique molecular identifiers attached to them. Each CDR3 protein is one row after TCRdb ran MiXCR on the 5' RACE reads. This sample has tens of thousands of distinct CDR3 sequences, with around 20% found just once. Germline lookup yields CDR1 WSHSY and CDR2 SAAADI. The CDR3 is made up of 15 amino acids. The junction had 13 bases not matched to a gene; V was cut back by 6 bases and J by 9 bases. V is TRBV10-2 and J is TRBJ2-1, with 8 bases matching TRBD2. Sequencing was performed on whole blood, taken at baseline. The receptor was isolated from an adult who was a healthcare worker with PCR-confirmed SARS-CoV-2 infection or an uninfected control (not recorded which). The CDR3 is CASSPGTRPIGEQFF. The CDR3 bases are TGCGCCAGCAGCCCCGGGACTAGGCCTATCGGTGAGCAGTTCTTC.